This is a list of T cell receptor beta chains from one sample in a study of control samples from healthy donors and cancer patients. Assay: immunoSEQ multiplex PCR; the TCRdb copy retains only in-frame clones and omits some. This sample carries roughly 3,600 clones, roughly 80% of them seen once, and the ten largest clones take roughly 9%. The sample taken for sequencing was formalin-fixed, paraffin-embedded tissue. All receptors derive from a female donor with melanoma. Both conserved end residues are part of each CDR3. D genes are given only for firm matches. Clone size is shown for a subset of rows, as once, few, many or a class of expanded clone.

TRBV7-2	.	.	TRBJ2-7	CASSLTRVGGGGSYEQYF	TGTGCCAGCAGTCTAACTCGGGTTGGGGGCGGGGGCTCCTACGAGCAGTACTTC
TRBV5-5	.	.	TRBJ1-1	CASSLQGTNTEAFF	TGTGCCAGCAGCTTGCAGGGGACGAACACTGAAGCTTTCTTT
TRBV7-2	.	.	TRBJ2-7	CASSLARDSYEQYF	TGTGCCAGCAGCTTAGCGCGGGACAGCTACGAGCAGTACTTC
TRBV7-2	.	.	TRBJ1-1	CASSSGGRANTEAFF	TGTGCCAGCAGCTCGGGGGGCAGGGCGAACACTGAAGCTTTCTTT
TRBV7-6	TRBD2	.	TRBJ2-1	CASSSSGSRNEQFF	TGTGCCAGCAGCTCCAGCGGGAGTCGAAATGAGCAGTTCTTC
TRBV4-3	.	.	TRBJ1-3	CASSQDTGLVGNTIYF	TGCGCCAGCAGCCAAGATACAGGGCTCGTTGGAAACACCATATATTTT
TRBV12-3/TRBV12-4	TRBD2	.	TRBJ2-2	CASRLADTGELFF	TGTGCCAGCAGACTAGCGGATACCGGGGAGCTGTTTTTT
TRBV15	TRBD2	few	TRBJ2-2	CATTTSGRYTGELFF	TGTGCCACCACGACTAGCGGGAGATATACCGGGGAGCTGTTTTTT
TRBV7-3	TRBD1	.	TRBJ1-1	CASSQGQGGTEAFF	TGTGCCAGCAGCCAGGGACAGGGAGGGACTGAAGCTTTCTTT
TRBV29-1	.	.	TRBJ2-6	CSVDPSGANVLTF	TGCAGCGTTGACCCATCTGGGGCCAACGTCCTGACTTTC
TRBV5-1	TRBD2	few	TRBJ2-1	CASSLGLAEGSEQFF	TGCGCCAGCAGCTTGGGTCTAGCGGAGGGTAGTGAGCAGTTCTTC
TRBV6-5	.	once	TRBJ1-6	CASRDGAANSPLHF	TGTGCCAGCAGAGACGGGGCAGCAAATTCACCCCTCCACTTT
TRBV19	.	few	TRBJ1-5	CASRHHERLTQHF	TGTGCCAGTAGACATCACGAGAGATTGACCCAGCATTTT
TRBV5-4	.	.	TRBJ2-7	CASSLGGDRYEQYF	TGTGCCAGCAGCTTGGGGGGAGACCGCTACGAGCAGTACTTC
TRBV13	.	.	TRBJ2-7	CASSLGKGEYEQYF	TGTGCCAGCAGCTTAGGGAAGGGTGAATACGAGCAGTACTTC
TRBV5-1	.	.	TRBJ2-7	CASRLARDMSYEQYF	TGCGCCAGCAGGCTGGCGCGGGACATGTCCTACGAGCAGTACTTC
TRBV4-3	TRBD2	.	TRBJ2-7	CASSQDWTRHYEQYF	TGCGCCAGCAGCCAAGATTGGACTAGACACTACGAGCAGTACTTC
TRBV7-2	.	few	TRBJ2-1	CASSLLGSGYNEQFF	TGTGCCAGCAGCTTATTAGGAAGCGGCTACAATGAGCAGTTCTTC
TRBV6-4	TRBD1	few	TRBJ2-1	CASSRGVRGRRNEQFF	TGTGCCAGCAGTCGCGGTGTCAGGGGGCGCAGGAATGAGCAGTTCTTC
TRBV6-5	.	.	TRBJ2-7	CASSWDPDTYEQYF	TGTGCCAGCAGTTGGGACCCTGACACCTACGAGCAGTACTTC
TRBV7-2	.	.	TRBJ2-5	CASSVSETQYF	TGTGCCAGCAGCGTTTCAGAGACCCAGTACTTC
TRBV4-3	.	.	TRBJ1-2	CASSQGSKNYGYTF	TGCGCCAGCAGCCAAGGGAGTAAGAACTATGGCTACACCTTC
TRBV19	.	.	TRBJ1-5	CASSERGNQPQHF	TGTGCCAGTAGTGAGCGGGGCAATCAGCCCCAGCATTTT
TRBV28	.	.	TRBJ2-7	CASSLHRQAREQYF	TGTGCCAGCAGTTTACACCGACAGGCTCGTGAGCAGTACTTC
TRBV28	.	.	TRBJ2-2	CASTRDAGELFF	TGTGCCAGCACCCGGGACGCCGGGGAGCTGTTTTTT
TRBV28	TRBD2	few	TRBJ2-4	CASSGFTGTSGTKNIQYF	TGTGCCAGCAGTGGCTTCACTGGGACTAGCGGGACCAAAAACATTCAGTACTTC
TRBV4-1	.	.	TRBJ2-1	CASSQGVGVAPHNEQFF	TGCGCCAGCAGCCAAGGGGTAGGAGTAGCGCCTCACAATGAGCAGTTCTTC
TRBV7-6	TRBD2	.	TRBJ2-1	CASSFSSGRAYNEQFF	TGTGCCAGCAGCTTCTCTAGCGGGAGGGCCTACAATGAGCAGTTCTTC
TRBV5-4	.	large	TRBJ1-1	CASSPLGGRDTEAFF	TGTGCCAGCAGCCCCCTGGGGGGGAGGGACACTGAAGCTTTCTTT
TRBV5-8	TRBD1	.	TRBJ2-4	CASSWLGQGDIQYF	TGTGCCAGCAGCTGGCTGGGTCAGGGGGACATTCAGTACTTC
TRBV6-1	.	few	TRBJ1-3	CASREQQVLSNSGNTIYF	TGTGCCAGCAGGGAACAACAGGTCTTAAGTAACTCTGGAAACACCATATATTTT
TRBV7-9	.	.	TRBJ2-1	CASSSGTYNEQFF	TGTGCCAGCAGCTCCGGGACCTACAATGAGCAGTTCTTC
TRBV18	TRBD1	.	TRBJ1-3	CASSPRTGPGNTIYF	TGTGCCAGCTCACCAAGGACAGGCCCTGGAAACACCATATATTTT
TRBV4-3	.	.	TRBJ1-5	CASSQDVWQPQHF	TGCGCCAGCAGCCAAGATGTGTGGCAGCCCCAGCATTTT
TRBV25-1	TRBD2	.	TRBJ2-1	CASSETGRAGVRSNEQFF	TGTGCCAGCAGTGAAACGGGTAGGGCGGGAGTAAGGAGTAATGAGCAGTTCTTC
TRBV13	TRBD2	few	TRBJ2-7	CASSSICQGGDEQYF	TGTGCCAGCAGCTCGATCTGCCAGGGAGGGGACGAGCAGTACTTC
TRBV13	TRBD2	.	TRBJ2-7	CASSPGTKAYEQYF	TGTGCCAGCAGCCCGGGGACTAAGGCCTACGAGCAGTACTTC
TRBV2	.	.	TRBJ1-2	CASSGAGGNYGYTF	TGTGCCAGCAGTGGGGCTGGAGGGAACTATGGCTACACCTTC
TRBV18	TRBD2	once	TRBJ2-7	CASSPSGRAGYEQYF	TGTGCCAGCTCTCCTAGCGGGAGGGCCGGGTACGAGCAGTACTTC
TRBV19	TRBD1	.	TRBJ2-7	CASSQDRWGYEQYF	TGTGCCAGTAGCCAGGACAGGTGGGGATACGAGCAGTACTTC
TRBV11-3	TRBD2	once	TRBJ2-1	CASSWGRGRASVNEQFF	TGTGCCAGCAGCTGGGGGAGAGGGAGGGCCTCGGTTAATGAGCAGTTCTTC
TRBV7-2	.	.	TRBJ2-7	CASSFPWGHEQYF	TGTGCCAGCAGCTTCCCATGGGGCCACGAGCAGTACTTC
TRBV12-3/TRBV12-4	.	.	TRBJ2-1	CASSLGFYNEQFF	TGTGCCAGCAGTTTAGGGTTCTACAATGAGCAGTTCTTC
TRBV30	.	.	TRBJ1-3	CAWSLGAGAYSGNTIYF	TGTGCCTGGAGTTTGGGGGCAGGGGCTTACTCTGGAAACACCATATATTTT